The 28 T cell receptor beta chains below all came from one sample that was sequenced in a study of radiation and T cells in renal cell carcinoma. The method was immunoSEQ multiplex PCR; TCRdb's version includes in-frame clones alone and lacks a portion of them. The data show roughly 140,000 clones, with roughly 87% seen just once and approximately 13% held by the top ten. Time point described: blood 2 weeks post-SBRT. Treatment reported: 15 Gy SBRT to primary tumor, nephrectomy 4 weeks later. The specimen comprised blood, sampled from a patient whose treatment included radiotherapy and nephrectomy. The source is a woman in her 50s with renal cell carcinoma.

In DNA, the CDR3 is TGCGCCAGCAGCCAAGCTCCTTCCGGGACGGAATACGAGCAGTACTTC. It encodes CASSQAPSGTEYEQYF. This chain joins TRBV4-1 and TRBJ2-7; D tentatively reads TRBD1 or TRBD2 (5 bases each). The CDR3 has 16 residues. Germline V gene lookup returns CDR1 MGHRA and CDR2 YSYEKL. V was clipped by 1 base and J by 4 bases, with 17 bases between them.

The gene calls are TRBV18 and TRBJ1-1; 7 bases are a match to TRBD1. Germline assignment: CDR1 KGHSH and CDR2 LQKENI. J gave up 0 bases and V 3 bases, and 4 bases lay outside the gene matches. There are 15 residues in the CDR3. The CDR3 DNA is TGTGCCAGCTCACCGGGACAGAACATGAACACTGAAGCTTTCTTT. Translating gives CASSPGQNMNTEAFF.

The J gene is TRBJ2-2, the V gene TRBV5-1; 7 bases fit TRBD1. The CDR3 sequence is 14 residues long. The germline gives CDR1 SGHRS, CDR2 YFSETQ. The V and J ends lost 5 bases and 1 base, in that order; junction bases with no gene match: 2. The CDR3 DNA sequence: TGCGCCAGCAGACAGGGGAGGAACACCGGGGAGCTGTTTTTT. As protein: CASRQGRNTGELFF.

V is TRBV7-9 and J is TRBJ2-3; D not resolved. The CDR3 contains 13 residues. From germline, CDR1 is SEHNR and CDR2 FQNEAQ (reference sequence). The germline V and J ends were trimmed by 5 bases and 6 bases, with 12 bases remaining between them. CDR3 sequence: CASSPPLGDTQYF. The CDR3 coding sequence is TGTGCCAGCAGCCCCCCGTTGGGGGATACGCAGTATTTT. The variable domain in full, completed from reference TRBV7-9 and TRBJ2-3, reads DTGVSQNPRHKITKRGQNVTFRCDPISEHNRLYWYRQTLGQGPEFLTYFQNEAQLEKSRLLSDRFSAERPKGSFSTLEIQRTEQGDSAMYLCASSPPLGDTQYFGPGTRLTVL.

The chain couples TRBV18 to TRBJ1-1; possibly TRBD1 for D (6 bases). The CDR3 length is 12 residues. V dropped 4 bases and J dropped 7 bases, with 10 bases sitting between them. Germline V gene sequence: CDR1 KGHSH, CDR2 LQKENI. In nucleotides, the CDR3 is TGTGCCAGCTCACAAGACAGGCGTGAAGCTTTCTTT. Encoded protein: CASSQDRREAFF.

CDR3 region: CASSSTGVTEAFF. CDR3 DNA sequence: TGTGCCAGTAGTTCCACAGGGGTCACTGAAGCTTTCTTT. The V call is TRBV19, the J call TRBJ1-1; 7 nucleotides line up with TRBD1. The V gene's germline CDR1 is LNHDA and CDR2 SQIVND (reference sequence). V gave up 5 bases and J gave up 4 bases; unmatched junction bases: 4. CDR3 length: 13 amino acids.

J is TRBJ2-7 and V is TRBV29-1; D tentatively fits TRBD1 or TRBD2 (5 bases each). Trimming left V 4 bases short and J 2 bases short, with 12 bases between. CDR3 length equals 13 residues. The germline V gene encodes CDR1 SQVTM and CDR2 ANQGSEA. The CDR3: CSVGSGAPYEQYF. For the CDR3, the DNA is TGCAGCGTTGGGTCCGGGGCGCCCTACGAGCAGTACTTC.

CDR3 amino acids: CASSLVGTGATDTQYF. CDR3 in DNA: TGTGCCAGCAGCTTAGTAGGGACAGGGGCCACAGATACGCAGTATTTT. V gene TRBV7-2 combines with J gene TRBJ2-3, with TRBD1 matching 10 bases. CDR3 length: 16 residues. Germline V gives CDR1 SGHTA, CDR2 FQGNSA. With 1 base clipped from V and 2 bases from J, the junction kept 3 bases outside the gene matches.

This CDR3 is CAAGRGAGNQPQHF. The CDR3 DNA sequence: TGTGCCGCGGGGCGAGGGGCCGGCAATCAGCCCCAGCATTTT. This chain joins TRBV19 and TRBJ1-5, with TRBD1 as a possible D gene (5 bases). Deletions cut 11 bases from V and 2 bases from J, with 16 bases between. The germline gives CDR1 LNHDA, CDR2 SQIVND (reference sequence). The CDR3 totals 14 residues.

This chain connects TRBV27 to TRBJ1-4, with 11 bases aligning to TRBD1. Germline V gene lookup returns CDR1 MNHEY and CDR2 SMNVEV (reference sequence). The J segment lost 3 bases and the V segment lost 5 bases, leaving 8 bases of the junction unmatched. The CDR3 loop spans 17 amino acids. As DNA, the CDR3 is TGTGCCAGCAGTCCTCGGGACAGGGGGGTGTCTAATGAAAAACTGTTTTTT. The encoded protein is CASSPRDRGVSNEKLFF.

This chain joins TRBV5-1 and TRBJ2-5; TRBD2 matches 8 bases. The CDR3 totals 16 residues. Germline V gene data show CDR1 as SGHRS and CDR2 as YFSETQ. V trimming: 0 bases; J trimming: 0 bases; junction bases outside the gene matches: 4. CDR3 region: CASSLGSGAHQETQYF. CDR3 in DNA: TGCGCCAGCAGCTTGGGTAGCGGGGCCCACCAAGAGACCCAGTACTTC.

V and J are TRBV2 and TRBJ1-2; TRBD1 agrees at 8 bases. V gave up 6 bases and J gave up 0 bases; unmatched junction bases: 3. CDR1 is SNHLY and CDR2 is FYNNEI in the germline V gene. The CDR3 has 14 residues. The CDR3 DNA reads as TGTGCCAGCAGCCAGACAGGGGCTAACTATGGCTACACCTTC. Protein product: CASSQTGANYGYTF.

This chain joins TRBV6-1 and TRBJ2-7, with TRBD2 as a possible D gene (6 bases). Per germline, CDR1 MNHNS and CDR2 SASEGT. The CDR3 contains 14 residues. The germline V and J ends were trimmed by 3 bases and 0 bases, with 9 bases remaining between them. The CDR3 is CASSEGGTSYEQYF. CDR3 DNA: TGTGCCAGCAGTGAGGGGGGAACCTCCTACGAGCAGTACTTC.

The rearrangement links TRBV5-4 to TRBJ1-2; weak D call: TRBD1 (5 bases). Germline V gene sequence: CDR1 SGHNT, CDR2 YYREEE (reference sequence). The CDR3 loop spans 12 amino acids. The ends were cut back, 2 bases at V and 7 bases at J, with 9 bases in the middle. CDR3 coding DNA: TGTGCCAGCAGCTTCGGGGACTTTGGCTACACCTTC. Encoded protein: CASSFGDFGYTF. The full variable domain, in which reference TRBV5-4 and TRBJ1-2 provide the parts outside the CDR3, is ETGVTQSPTHLIKTRGQQVTLRCSSQSGHNTVSWYQQALGQGPQFIFQYYREEENGRGNFPPRFSGLQFPNYSSELNVNALELDDSALYLCASSFGDFGYTFGSGTRLTVV.

This clone was picked up a small number of times. The chain combines TRBV2 with TRBJ1-2, with 8 bases fitting TRBD1. Germline values: CDR1 SNHLY, CDR2 FYNNEI. The V segment lost 7 bases and the J segment 4 bases; nucleotides outside the gene matches: 2. CDR3 length equals 12 residues. The CDR3 reads CASTTGVYGYTF. The CDR3 bases are TGTGCCAGCACGACAGGGGTCTATGGCTACACCTTC.

This clone has just a few counts. This chain uses TRBV11-3 with TRBJ2-1, with D perhaps TRBD2 (5 bases). Between the trimmed V and J ends, which lost 6 bases and 7 bases, there was a span of 19 bases. The germline gives CDR1 SGHNT, CDR2 YENEEA. The CDR3 is made up of 15 amino acids. The CDR3 loop is CASSLTAAGGNEQFF. The CDR3 DNA sequence: TGTGCCAGCAGTTTGACCGCGGCGGGTGGAAATGAGCAGTTCTTC.

As regards this clone: An end of the junction does not agree with germline; a read error may underlie this. The V and J genes are TRBV2 and TRBJ1-2; D not resolved. The length of the CDR3 is 11 residues. Germline assignment: CDR1 SNHLY and CDR2 FYNNEI. The CDR3 DNA reads TGTGCCAGCACTGAATCCCCCGGCTACACCTTC. Protein: CASTESPGYTF.

The chain combines TRBV6-5 with TRBJ2-3, with D perhaps TRBD1 or TRBD2 (6 bases each). With 6 bases removed from V and 4 bases from J, the gap between germline ends came to 17 bases. Looked up from germline, CDR1 is MNHEY and CDR2 is SVGAGI. The CDR3 is made up of 15 amino acids. The CDR3 DNA is TGTGCCAGCAGATTAGGGGGAACGGGGGCAGATACGCAGTATTTT. Protein sequence: CASRLGGTGADTQYF.

The rearrangement uses TRBV19 and TRBJ2-1, with D tentatively TRBD2 (5 bases). The CDR3 runs 14 residues. Germline-derived CDR1 and CDR2 are LNHDA and SQIVND (reference sequence). Trimming shortened V by 7 bases and J by 7 bases, and 17 bases separated the two germline ends. The CDR3 here is CASISPGSGNEQFF. The CDR3 DNA follows: TGTGCCAGTATCAGTCCGGGATCTGGGAATGAGCAGTTCTTC.

J is TRBJ2-7 and V is TRBV6-6, with D perhaps TRBD1 or TRBD2 (5 bases each). This CDR3 comprises 14 residues. V lost 6 bases and J 3 bases, leaving 15 bases between the germline ends. Germline CDR1 MNHNY, CDR2 SVGAGI (reference sequence). In nucleotides, the CDR3 is TGTGCCAGCAGCACCAGTGGGGACCTCTACGAGCAGTACTTC. It is translated as CASSTSGDLYEQYF.

V gene TRBV5-8 combines with J gene TRBJ2-5; D is tentatively TRBD1 or TRBD2 (5 bases each). V was shortened by 4 bases and J by 4 bases, with 17 bases between the two germline ends. Germline CDR1 is SGHTS and CDR2 is YDEGEE. The CDR3 is 15 residues long. The DNA of the CDR3 is TGTGCCAGCAGCCCCCGGGTTGGGGCGGGAGAGACCCAGTACTTC. Translated, it gives CASSPRVGAGETQYF.

The chain employs TRBV9 and TRBJ2-1, with D perhaps assigned TRBD1 or TRBD2 (6 bases each). Germline V gene sequence: CDR1 SGDLS, CDR2 YYNGEE. Trimming stripped 2 bases from V and 8 bases from J, with 20 bases between. CDR3 length equals 16 residues. The CDR3, as DNA: TGTGCCAGCAGCGTCGGGACCAAGAACAGGGAGGATGAGCAGTTCTTC. Its translation: CASSVGTKNREDEQFF. The full variable domain, in which reference TRBV9 and TRBJ2-1 provide the parts outside the CDR3, is DSGVTQTPKHLITATGQRVTLRCSPRSGDLSVYWYQQSLDQGLQFLIQYYNGEERAKGNILERFSAQQFPDLHSELNLSSLELGDSALYFCASSVGTKNREDEQFFGPGTRLTVL.

This chain connects TRBV6-5 to TRBJ2-3; D gene uncertain. The V end was cut by 2 bases, the J end by 3 bases, with 9 bases between. This CDR3 region has 14 residues. The germline V gene encodes CDR1 MNHEY and CDR2 SVGAGI. The CDR3 nucleotides read TGTGCCAGCAGTTACGGGGTCCTGACAGATACGCAGTATTTT. Translation: CASSYGVLTDTQYF.

V usage is TRBV5-1 and J usage is TRBJ2-2; 10 bases match TRBD1. Trimming took 4 bases from V and 6 from J; bases not matched to a gene: 6. CDR3 length equals 15 residues. Germline CDR1 reads SGHRS; CDR2 reads YFSETQ. The CDR3 DNA sequence: TGCGCCAGCAGCGCCGGGACAGGGGAGTCCGGGGAGCTGTTTTTT. It encodes CASSAGTGESGELFF.

The CDR3 DNA reads as TGTGCCAGCACCGACGGGGAGAGTGAGCAGTTCTTC. The encoded protein is CASTDGESEQFF. The chain recombines TRBV6-5 with TRBJ2-1; TRBD2 is a possible D gene (5 bases). CDR1 and CDR2 from the germline V gene are MNHEY and SVGAGI. Trimming left V 7 bases short and J 9 bases short, with 13 bases between. The CDR3 covers 12 residues.

This chain joins TRBV6-5 and TRBJ1-1; D unresolved. Germline loops: CDR1 MNHEY, CDR2 SVGAGI. This CDR3 region has 15 residues. V was shortened by 7 bases and J by 8 bases, with 23 bases between the two germline ends. The CDR3 spells CASTRAAKGQSEAFF. Written as DNA, the CDR3 is TGTGCCAGCACCCGGGCAGCCAAGGGCCAGTCAGAAGCTTTCTTT.

The chain joins TRBV6-5 to TRBJ2-7, with D hard to call. This CDR3 comprises 15 residues. Germline V lookup: CDR1 MNHEY, CDR2 SVGAGI. V lost 4 bases and J 3 bases, leaving 16 bases between the germline ends. CDR3 amino acids: CASSSPVGPLYEQYF. CDR3 sequence (DNA): TGTGCCAGCAGTTCTCCCGTCGGCCCCCTCTACGAGCAGTACTTC.

This clone was counted a few times. The chain recombines TRBV9 with TRBJ2-5; 7 nucleotides align to TRBD2. V gave up 4 bases and J gave up 4 bases; unmatched junction bases: 7. This CDR3 has 14 amino acids. Germline V gene data show CDR1 as SGDLS and CDR2 as YYNGEE. CDR3 coding DNA: TGTGCCAGCAGCCCCCGGGGCGGGGGAGAGACCCAGTACTTC. Translating gives CASSPRGGGETQYF.